The present TCR beta chain was sequenced within a study of PD-1 blockade in classical Hodgkin lymphoma. Study background: Intravenous infusions of nivolumab 3 mg/kg reached patients every 2 weeks.

Details on this clone: Its antigen remains unidentified.

Study-level points and caveats: Whoever responded completely had baseline diversity much like that seen in newly diagnosed patients.

V shed 7 bases and J shed 10 bases, with 13 bases lying between them. The CDR3 is 10 residues long. Germline V lookup: CDR1 SQVTM, CDR2 ANQGSEA. Assay used: immunoSEQ multiplex PCR; TCRdb lists only in-frame clones, some missing. The sample consists of more than 90,000 clones, around four fifths of them appearing once. Time point described: cycle 4 day 1 (C4D1), after less than seven weeks of nivolumab. Each of the patients experienced relapse following autologous stem cell transplantation, and their brentuximab vedotin exposure differed. When best responses were assessed, they were complete response, partial response or progressive disease.

This chain connects TRBV29-1 to TRBJ1-1; the D is unclear. The receptor comes from a human donor with classical Hodgkin lymphoma. The sample consisted of peripheral blood mononuclear cells (PBMCs), taken before the fourth cycle of nivolumab. The CDR3 bases are TGCAGCGCCGGTAACCGGGGAGCTTTCTTT. Its protein is CSAGNRGAFF.